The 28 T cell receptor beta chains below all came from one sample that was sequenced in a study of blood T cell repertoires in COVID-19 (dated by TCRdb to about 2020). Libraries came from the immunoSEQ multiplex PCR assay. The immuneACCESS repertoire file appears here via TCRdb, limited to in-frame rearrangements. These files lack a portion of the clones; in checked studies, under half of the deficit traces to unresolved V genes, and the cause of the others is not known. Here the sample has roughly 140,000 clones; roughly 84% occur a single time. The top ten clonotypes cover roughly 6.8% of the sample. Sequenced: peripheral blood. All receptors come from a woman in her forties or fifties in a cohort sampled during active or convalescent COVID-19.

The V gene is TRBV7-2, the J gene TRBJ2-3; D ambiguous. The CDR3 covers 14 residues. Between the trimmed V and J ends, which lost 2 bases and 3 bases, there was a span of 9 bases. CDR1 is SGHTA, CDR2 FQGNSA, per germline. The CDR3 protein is CASSLRGITDTQYF. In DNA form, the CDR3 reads TGTGCCAGCAGCTTAAGAGGCATAACAGATACGCAGTATTTT.

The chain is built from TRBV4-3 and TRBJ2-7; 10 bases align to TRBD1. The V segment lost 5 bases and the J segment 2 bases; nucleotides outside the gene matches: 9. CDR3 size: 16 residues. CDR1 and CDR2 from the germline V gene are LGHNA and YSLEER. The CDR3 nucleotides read TGCGCCAGCAGCTCCCCCGGGACAGGGGTTCCCTACGAGCAGTACTTC. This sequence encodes CASSSPGTGVPYEQYF.

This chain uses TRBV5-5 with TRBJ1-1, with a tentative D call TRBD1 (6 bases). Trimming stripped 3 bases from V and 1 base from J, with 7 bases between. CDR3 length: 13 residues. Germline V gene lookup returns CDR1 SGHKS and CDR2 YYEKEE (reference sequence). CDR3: CASSWGQNTEAFF. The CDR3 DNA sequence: TGTGCCAGCAGCTGGGGACAGAACACTGAAGCTTTCTTT.

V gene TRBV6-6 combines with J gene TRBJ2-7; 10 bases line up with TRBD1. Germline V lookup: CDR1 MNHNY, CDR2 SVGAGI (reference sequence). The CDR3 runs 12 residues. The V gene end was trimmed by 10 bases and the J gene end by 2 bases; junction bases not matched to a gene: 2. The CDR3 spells CATGQGAYEQYF. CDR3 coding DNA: TGTGCCACCGGACAGGGGGCCTACGAGCAGTACTTC.

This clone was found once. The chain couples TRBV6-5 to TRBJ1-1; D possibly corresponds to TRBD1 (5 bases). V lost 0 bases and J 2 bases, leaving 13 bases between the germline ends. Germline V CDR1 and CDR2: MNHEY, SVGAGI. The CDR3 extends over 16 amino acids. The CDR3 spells CASSYSRFRANTEAFF. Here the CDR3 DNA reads TGTGCCAGCAGTTACTCGAGGTTCAGGGCCAACACTGAAGCTTTCTTT.

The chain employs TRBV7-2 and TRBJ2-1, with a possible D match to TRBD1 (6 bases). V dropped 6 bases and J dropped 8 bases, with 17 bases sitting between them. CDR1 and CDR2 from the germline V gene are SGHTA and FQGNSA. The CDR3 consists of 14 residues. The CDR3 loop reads CASSFIQGPHEQFF. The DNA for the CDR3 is TGTGCCAGCAGTTTTATACAGGGCCCCCATGAGCAGTTCTTC.

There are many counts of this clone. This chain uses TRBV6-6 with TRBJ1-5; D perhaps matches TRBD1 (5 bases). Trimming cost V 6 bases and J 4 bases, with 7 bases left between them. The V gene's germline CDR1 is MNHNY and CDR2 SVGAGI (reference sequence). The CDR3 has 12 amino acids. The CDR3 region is CASRTENQPQHF. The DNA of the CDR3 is TGTGCCAGCAGGACAGAGAATCAGCCCCAGCATTTT.

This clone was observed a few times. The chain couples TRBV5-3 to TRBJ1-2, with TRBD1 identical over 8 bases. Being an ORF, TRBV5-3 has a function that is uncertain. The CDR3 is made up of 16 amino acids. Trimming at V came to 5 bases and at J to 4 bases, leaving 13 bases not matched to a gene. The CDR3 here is CARRTPGQAWVYGYTF. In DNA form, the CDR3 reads TGTGCCAGAAGAACACCGGGACAGGCATGGGTCTATGGCTACACCTTC.

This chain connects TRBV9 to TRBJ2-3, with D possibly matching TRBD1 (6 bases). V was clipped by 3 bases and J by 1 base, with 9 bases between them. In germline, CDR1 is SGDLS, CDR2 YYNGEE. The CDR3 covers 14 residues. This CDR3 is CASSGQGRTDTQYF. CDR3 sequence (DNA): TGTGCCAGCAGCGGGCAGGGGCGCACAGATACGCAGTATTTT.

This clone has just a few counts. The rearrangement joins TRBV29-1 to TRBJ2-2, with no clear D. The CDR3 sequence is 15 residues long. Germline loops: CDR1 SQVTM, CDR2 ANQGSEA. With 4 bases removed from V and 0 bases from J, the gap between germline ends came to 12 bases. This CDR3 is CSVGGSTTNTGELFF. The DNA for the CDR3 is TGCAGCGTTGGCGGCAGCACGACGAACACCGGGGAGCTGTTTTTT.

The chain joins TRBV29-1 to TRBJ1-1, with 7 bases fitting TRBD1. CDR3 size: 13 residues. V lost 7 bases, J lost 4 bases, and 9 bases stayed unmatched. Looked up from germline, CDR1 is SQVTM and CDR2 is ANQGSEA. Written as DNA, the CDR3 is TGCAGCGCTCGACAGGGTGGGGGCACTGAAGCTTTCTTT. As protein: CSARQGGGTEAFF.

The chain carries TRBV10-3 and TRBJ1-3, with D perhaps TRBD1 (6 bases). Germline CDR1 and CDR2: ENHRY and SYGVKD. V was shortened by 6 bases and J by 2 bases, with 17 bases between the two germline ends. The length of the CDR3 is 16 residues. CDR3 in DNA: TGTGCCATCAGCAATACCCCAGGGGACACTGGAAACACCATATATTTT. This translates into CAISNTPGDTGNTIYF.

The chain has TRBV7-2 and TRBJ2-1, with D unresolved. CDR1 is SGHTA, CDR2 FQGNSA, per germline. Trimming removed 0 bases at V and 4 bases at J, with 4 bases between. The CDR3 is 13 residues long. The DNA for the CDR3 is TGTGCCAGCAGCTTAGCGTCTTACAATGAGCAGTTCTTC. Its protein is CASSLASYNEQFF.

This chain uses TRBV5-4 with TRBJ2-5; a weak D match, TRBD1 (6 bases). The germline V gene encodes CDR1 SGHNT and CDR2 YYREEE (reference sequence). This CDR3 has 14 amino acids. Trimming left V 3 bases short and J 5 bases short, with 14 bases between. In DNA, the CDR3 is TGTGCCAGCAGCTCTGGGGGCGCGCGGGAGACCCAGTACTTC. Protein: CASSSGGARETQYF.

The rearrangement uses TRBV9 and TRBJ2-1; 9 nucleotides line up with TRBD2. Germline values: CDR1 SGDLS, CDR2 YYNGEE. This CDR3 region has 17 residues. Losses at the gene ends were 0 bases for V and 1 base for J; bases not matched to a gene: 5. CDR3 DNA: TGTGCCAGCAGCGTAGGGCTAGCGGGGCCTTCCTACAATGAGCAGTTCTTC. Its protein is CASSVGLAGPSYNEQFF.

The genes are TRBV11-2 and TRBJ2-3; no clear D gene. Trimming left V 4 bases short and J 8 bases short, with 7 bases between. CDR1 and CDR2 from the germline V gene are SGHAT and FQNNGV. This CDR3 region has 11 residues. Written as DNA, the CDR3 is TGTGCCAGCAGCTCTTCGGTTACGCAGTATTTT. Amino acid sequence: CASSSSVTQYF.

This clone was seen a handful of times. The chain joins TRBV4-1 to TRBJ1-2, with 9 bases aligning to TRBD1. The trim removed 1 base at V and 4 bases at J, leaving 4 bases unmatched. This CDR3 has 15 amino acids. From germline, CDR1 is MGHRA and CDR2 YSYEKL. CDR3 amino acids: CASSQATGGGYGYTF. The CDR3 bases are TGCGCCAGCAGCCAAGCCACAGGGGGCGGCTATGGCTACACCTTC.

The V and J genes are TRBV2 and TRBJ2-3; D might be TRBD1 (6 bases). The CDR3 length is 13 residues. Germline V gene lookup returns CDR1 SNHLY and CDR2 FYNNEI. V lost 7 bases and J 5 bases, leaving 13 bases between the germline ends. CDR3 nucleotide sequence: TGTGCCAGCACGTGGAACAGGGAAGATACGCAGTATTTT. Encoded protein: CASTWNREDTQYF.

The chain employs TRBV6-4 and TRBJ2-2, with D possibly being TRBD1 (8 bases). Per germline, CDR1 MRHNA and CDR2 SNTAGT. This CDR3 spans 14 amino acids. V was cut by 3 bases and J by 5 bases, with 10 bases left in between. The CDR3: CASSEQGGTGELFF. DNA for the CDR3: TGTGCCAGCAGTGAACAGGGGGGGACCGGGGAGCTGTTTTTT.

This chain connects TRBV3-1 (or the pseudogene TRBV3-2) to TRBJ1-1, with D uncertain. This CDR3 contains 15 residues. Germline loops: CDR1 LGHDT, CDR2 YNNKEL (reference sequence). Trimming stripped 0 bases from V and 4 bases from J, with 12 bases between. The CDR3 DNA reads TGTGCCAGCAGCCAAGATTGGGGAGCAACCACTGAAGCTTTCTTT. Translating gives CASSQDWGATTEAFF.

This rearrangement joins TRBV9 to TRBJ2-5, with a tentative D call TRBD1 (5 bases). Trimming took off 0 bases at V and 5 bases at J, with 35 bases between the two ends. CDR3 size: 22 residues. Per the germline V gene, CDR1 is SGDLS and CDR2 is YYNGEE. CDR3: CASSVAPAQGLYQGRAEETQYF. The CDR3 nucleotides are TGTGCCAGCAGCGTAGCTCCAGCGCAGGGCCTCTATCAGGGCCGCGCGGAGGAGACCCAGTACTTC. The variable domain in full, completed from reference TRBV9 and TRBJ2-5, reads DSGVTQTPKHLITATGQRVTLRCSPRSGDLSVYWYQQSLDQGLQFLIQYYNGEERAKGNILERFSAQQFPDLHSELNLSSLELGDSALYFCASSVAPAQGLYQGRAEETQYFGPGTRLLVL.

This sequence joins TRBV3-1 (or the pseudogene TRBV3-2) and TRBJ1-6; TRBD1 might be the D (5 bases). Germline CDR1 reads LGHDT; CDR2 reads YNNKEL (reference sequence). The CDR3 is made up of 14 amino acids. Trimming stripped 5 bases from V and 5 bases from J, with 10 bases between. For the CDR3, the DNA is TGTGCCAGCAGCTCCGACAGAAATAATTCACCCCTCCACTTT. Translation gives CASSSDRNNSPLHF.

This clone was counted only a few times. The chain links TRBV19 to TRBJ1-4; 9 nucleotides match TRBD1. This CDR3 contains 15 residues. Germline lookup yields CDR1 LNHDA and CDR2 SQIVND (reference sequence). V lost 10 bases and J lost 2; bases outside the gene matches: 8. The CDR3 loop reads CATTDRGSTNEKLFF. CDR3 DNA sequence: TGTGCCACCACCGACAGGGGGAGTACTAATGAAAAACTGTTTTTT.

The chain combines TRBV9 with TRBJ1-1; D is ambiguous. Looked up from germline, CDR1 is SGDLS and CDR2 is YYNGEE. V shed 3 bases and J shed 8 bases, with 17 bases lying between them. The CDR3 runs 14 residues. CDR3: CASSEAPEWEEAFF. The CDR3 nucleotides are TGTGCCAGCAGCGAGGCCCCGGAGTGGGAGGAAGCTTTCTTT.

The CDR3 DNA follows: TGTGCCAGCTCACCAGGGGGGGGTTATAATTCACCCCTCCACTTT. It yields the protein CASSPGGGYNSPLHF. This sequence joins TRBV18 and TRBJ1-6; D perhaps matches TRBD1 (5 bases). CDR1 and CDR2 (germline): KGHSH, LQKENI. Trimming took 2 bases from V and 4 from J, leaving 9 bases between them. This CDR3 comprises 15 residues.

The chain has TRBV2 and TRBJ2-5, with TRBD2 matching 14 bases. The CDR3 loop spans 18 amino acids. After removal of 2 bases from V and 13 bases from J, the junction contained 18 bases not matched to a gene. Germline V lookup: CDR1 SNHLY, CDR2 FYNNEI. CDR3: CASSETRMTSGGGPTLYF. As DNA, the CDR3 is TGTGCCAGCAGTGAAACCCGCATGACTAGCGGGGGGGGTCCAACGCTGTACTTC.

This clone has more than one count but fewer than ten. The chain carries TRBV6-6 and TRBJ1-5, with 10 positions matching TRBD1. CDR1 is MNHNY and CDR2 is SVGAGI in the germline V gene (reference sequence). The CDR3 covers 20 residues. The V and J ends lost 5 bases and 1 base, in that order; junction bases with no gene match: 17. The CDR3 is CASSPGPGQGSLWSNQPQHF. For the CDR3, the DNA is TGTGCCAGCAGTCCTGGACCGGGACAGGGGAGTTTGTGGAGCAATCAGCCCCAGCATTTT.

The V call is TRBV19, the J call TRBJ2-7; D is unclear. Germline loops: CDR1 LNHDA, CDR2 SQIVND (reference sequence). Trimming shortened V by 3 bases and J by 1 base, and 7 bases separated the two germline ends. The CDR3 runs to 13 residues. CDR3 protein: CASSIGGSYEQYF. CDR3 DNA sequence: TGTGCCAGTAGTATCGGCGGTTCCTACGAGCAGTACTTC.